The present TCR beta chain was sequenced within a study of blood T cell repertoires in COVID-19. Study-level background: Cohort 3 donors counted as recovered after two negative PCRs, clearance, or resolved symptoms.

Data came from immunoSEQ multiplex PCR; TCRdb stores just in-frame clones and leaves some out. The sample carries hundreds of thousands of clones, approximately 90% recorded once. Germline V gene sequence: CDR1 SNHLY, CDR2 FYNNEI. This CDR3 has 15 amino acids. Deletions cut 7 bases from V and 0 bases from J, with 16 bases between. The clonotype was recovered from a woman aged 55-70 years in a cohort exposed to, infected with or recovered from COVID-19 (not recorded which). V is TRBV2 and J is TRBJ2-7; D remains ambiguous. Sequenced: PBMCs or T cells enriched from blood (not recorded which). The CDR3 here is CASNLLQTSSYEQYF. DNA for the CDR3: TGTGCCAGCAATTTGTTACAAACATCCTCCTACGAGCAGTACTTC.